Included here is one T cell receptor beta chain sequence, with context. This specimen comes from a study of T-cell reconstitution after alpha-beta-depleted transplantation in children. The length of the CDR3 is 16 residues. With 4 bases clipped from V and 7 bases from J, the junction kept 16 bases outside the gene matches. CDR1 is SGHDT and CDR2 is YYEEEE in the germline V gene. It was with unique molecular identifiers that the TCRbeta library was prepared. TCRdb re-analysed the PCR reads in MiXCR, keeping a single row per CDR3 protein. Of about 540,000 distinct CDR3 sequences listed, 25% to 30% were seen once; the top ten hold approximately 39%.

The chain employs TRBV5-6 and TRBJ2-7; TRBD2 matches 8 bases. The TCR sequence derives from a boy younger than two with Wiskott-Aldrich syndrome, due to receive a stem cell transplant. Sample: PBMCs, taken before TCRalphabeta/CD19-depleted stem cell transplant. The CDR3 is CASSHLSGSGTLEQYF. DNA of the CDR3: TGTGCCAGCAGCCATTTATCGGGTAGCGGGACTTTGGAGCAGTACTTC. The variable domain in full, with the rest retrieved from reference TRBV5-6 and TRBJ2-7, is DAGVTQSPTHLIKTRGQQVTLRCSPKSGHDTVSWYQQALGQGPQFIFQYYEEEERQRGNFPDRFSGHQFPNYSSELNVNALLLGDSALYLCASSHLSGSGTLEQYFGPGTRLTVT.